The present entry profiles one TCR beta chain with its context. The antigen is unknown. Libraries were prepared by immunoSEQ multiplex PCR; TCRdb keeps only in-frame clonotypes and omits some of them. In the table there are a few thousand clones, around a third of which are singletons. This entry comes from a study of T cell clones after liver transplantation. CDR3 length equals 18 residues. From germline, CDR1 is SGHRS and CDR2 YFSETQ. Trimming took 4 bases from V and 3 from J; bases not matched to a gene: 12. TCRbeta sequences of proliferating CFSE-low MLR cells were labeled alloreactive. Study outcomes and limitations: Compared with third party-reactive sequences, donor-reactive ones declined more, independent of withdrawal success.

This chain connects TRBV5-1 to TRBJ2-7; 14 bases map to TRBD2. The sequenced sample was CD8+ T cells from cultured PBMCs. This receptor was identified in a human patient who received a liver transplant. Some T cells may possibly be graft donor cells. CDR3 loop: CASSPGQGTSGSRYEQYF. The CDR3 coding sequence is TGCGCCAGCAGCCCCGGGCAGGGGACTAGCGGGAGCCGCTACGAGCAGTACTTC.